Listed below are T cell receptor beta chains from one sample, sequenced in a study of cytomegalovirus exposure and HLA in healthy donors. The data were produced by immunoSEQ multiplex PCR, yet TCRdb's version contains in-frame clones alone and is incomplete. The data contain approximately 59,000 clones, about 92% of them singletons. Sequenced input: PBMCs. All receptors come from a man younger than 35 in good health and CMV-seropositive. CDR3s include the opening cysteine and the closing phenylalanine or tryptophan. The D gene is left open where the match is weak. Clone size, where shown, is once, few, many, or a class for clones that have expanded.

clone_size: once; j_call: TRBJ2-5; d_call: TRBD2; v_call: TRBV5-1; cdr3_nt: TGCGCCAGCAGCTTGGATCTAGCGGGGTACCAAGAGACCCAGTACTTC; cdr3_aa: CASSLDLAGYQETQYF
clone_size: NA; j_call: TRBJ2-3; d_call: NA; v_call: TRBV11-3; cdr3_nt: TGTGCCAGCAGCCTAGGGGAGTTTATAGATACGCAGTATTTT; cdr3_aa: CASSLGEFIDTQYF
clone_size: NA; j_call: TRBJ2-4; d_call: TRBD2; v_call: TRBV19; cdr3_nt: TGTGCCAGTAGTTCGGGGACTAGCGGGACTGCTATCTCCAAAAACATTCAGTACTTC; cdr3_aa: CASSSGTSGTAISKNIQYF
clone_size: NA; j_call: TRBJ1-5; d_call: NA; v_call: TRBV7-9; cdr3_nt: TGTGCCAGCACCGAAAGGGGGAAACAGCCCCAGCATTTT; cdr3_aa: CASTERGKQPQHF
clone_size: NA; j_call: TRBJ1-5; d_call: NA; v_call: TRBV10-1; cdr3_nt: TGCGCCAGCAGTGAGTCAAGGACAGCCCAGCATTTT; cdr3_aa: CASSESRTAQHF
clone_size: NA; j_call: TRBJ2-2; d_call: TRBD1; v_call: TRBV10-2; cdr3_nt: TGCGCCAGCAGTGAGTGGGGACAGGGGGCGCAGGTCGGGGAGCTGTTTTTT; cdr3_aa: CASSEWGQGAQVGELFF
clone_size: NA; j_call: TRBJ2-7; d_call: NA; v_call: TRBV15; cdr3_nt: TGTGCCACCAGCAGAGCCCCCCTAAGCGGGCTGGATTACGAGCAGTACTTC; cdr3_aa: CATSRAPLSGLDYEQYF
clone_size: once; j_call: TRBJ2-7; d_call: TRBD2; v_call: TRBV27; cdr3_nt: TGTGCCAGCAGTTTTGCCCTAGCGGGAGCCTACGAGCAGTACTTC; cdr3_aa: CASSFALAGAYEQYF
clone_size: NA; j_call: TRBJ2-3; d_call: TRBD1; v_call: TRBV7-2; cdr3_nt: TGTGCCAGCAGCTTAGCGGGACAGCGAGTGTATACTAGCACAGATACGCAGTATTTT; cdr3_aa: CASSLAGQRVYTSTDTQYF
clone_size: NA; j_call: TRBJ2-6; d_call: NA; v_call: TRBV27; cdr3_nt: TGTGCCAGCAGTTTGCAGAACTCTGGGGCCAACGTCCTGACTTTC; cdr3_aa: CASSLQNSGANVLTF
clone_size: NA; j_call: TRBJ2-1; d_call: NA; v_call: TRBV10-3; cdr3_nt: TGTGCCATCAGTGAGCCCCCCCCCGGGATCCGATACAATGAGCAGTTCTTC; cdr3_aa: CAISEPPPGIRYNEQFF
clone_size: NA; j_call: TRBJ1-5; d_call: TRBD1; v_call: TRBV19; cdr3_nt: TGTGCCAGTAGTATTGGACAGGGCGGTCAGCCCCAGCATTTT; cdr3_aa: CASSIGQGGQPQHF
clone_size: NA; j_call: TRBJ2-7; d_call: TRBD2; v_call: TRBV28; cdr3_nt: TGTGCCAGCACCCAGTTTAGGGAGGGAGTCCGCGAGCAGTACTTC; cdr3_aa: CASTQFREGVREQYF
clone_size: NA; j_call: TRBJ2-3; d_call: NA; v_call: TRBV7-2; cdr3_nt: TGTGCCAGCAGCTTACAGGGTTATACTAGCACAGATACGCAGTATTTT; cdr3_aa: CASSLQGYTSTDTQYF
clone_size: NA; j_call: TRBJ2-1; d_call: TRBD2; v_call: TRBV2; cdr3_nt: TGTGCCAGCATAGAAGGTGGTCTAGCGGGCTCATCTGAGCAGTTCTTC; cdr3_aa: CASIEGGLAGSSEQFF
clone_size: NA; j_call: TRBJ2-6; d_call: TRBD2; v_call: TRBV6-5; cdr3_nt: TGTGCCAGCAGGAGTAGCGGGATCATGGCCAACGTCCTGACTTTC; cdr3_aa: CASRSSGIMANVLTF
clone_size: NA; j_call: TRBJ1-2; d_call: NA; v_call: TRBV10-3; cdr3_nt: TGTGCCATCAGACAGGACCTGGACTATGGCTACACCTTC; cdr3_aa: CAIRQDLDYGYTF
clone_size: NA; j_call: TRBJ1-5; d_call: NA; v_call: TRBV4-1; cdr3_nt: TGCGCCAGCAGCCAATTAGGGAGCAGTCAGCCCCAGCATTTT; cdr3_aa: CASSQLGSSQPQHF
clone_size: NA; j_call: TRBJ1-4; d_call: TRBD1; v_call: TRBV28; cdr3_nt: TGTGCCAGCAGTCCGGGACAGGGTTTTTCCTGGCCTATTCTGTTTTTT; cdr3_aa: CASSPGQGFSWPILFF
clone_size: once; j_call: TRBJ2-7; d_call: TRBD1; v_call: TRBV5-6; cdr3_nt: TGTGCCAGCAGCTATTACCGGGACAGGTCGTCTTACGAGCAGTACTTC; cdr3_aa: CASSYYRDRSSYEQYF
clone_size: NA; j_call: TRBJ2-5; d_call: TRBD2; v_call: TRBV9; cdr3_nt: TGTGCCAGCAGCGTAAATAGCGGGAGGTACCAAGAGACCCAGTACTTC; cdr3_aa: CASSVNSGRYQETQYF
clone_size: once; j_call: TRBJ1-3; d_call: TRBD1; v_call: TRBV10-2; cdr3_nt: TGCGCCAGCAGTCGGGACAGGGGGGCGGGCTCTGGAAACACCATATATTTT; cdr3_aa: CASSRDRGAGSGNTIYF
clone_size: once; j_call: TRBJ2-7; d_call: TRBD1; v_call: TRBV5-5; cdr3_nt: TGTGCCAGCATCCGGACAGGGGGGTATTACGAGCAGTACTTC; cdr3_aa: CASIRTGGYYEQYF
clone_size: once; j_call: TRBJ2-7; d_call: NA; v_call: TRBV25-1; cdr3_nt: TGTGCCAGCAGTGAAATCCGGGCCTACGAGCAGTACTTC; cdr3_aa: CASSEIRAYEQYF
clone_size: NA; j_call: TRBJ2-2; d_call: TRBD1; v_call: TRBV7-3; cdr3_nt: TGTGCCAGCAGCATAACAGGGGGCACCGGGGAGCTGTTTTTT; cdr3_aa: CASSITGGTGELFF
clone_size: NA; j_call: TRBJ1-1; d_call: NA; v_call: TRBV28; cdr3_nt: TGTGCCAGCAGCCCGAGGTTGGGGGCACTGAACACTGAAGCTTTCTTT; cdr3_aa: CASSPRLGALNTEAFF
clone_size: NA; j_call: TRBJ1-2; d_call: NA; v_call: TRBV6-5; cdr3_nt: TGTGCCAGCAGTGACCGGGGGGCGGGTTATGGCTACACCTTC; cdr3_aa: CASSDRGAGYGYTF
clone_size: few; j_call: TRBJ2-5; d_call: TRBD2; v_call: TRBV27; cdr3_nt: TGTGCCAGCGCGGGGGGGGTTAACCGGCCCCAAGAGACCCAGTACTTC; cdr3_aa: CASAGGVNRPQETQYF
clone_size: NA; j_call: TRBJ2-3; d_call: TRBD1; v_call: TRBV28; cdr3_nt: TGTGCCAGCAGTTTAGGACAGGGGGCCTATACGCAGTATTTT; cdr3_aa: CASSLGQGAYTQYF
clone_size: NA; j_call: TRBJ2-7; d_call: TRBD2; v_call: TRBV7-9; cdr3_nt: TGTGCCAGCAGCTTCGTACTAGCGCGAAGGGACGAGCAGTACTTC; cdr3_aa: CASSFVLARRDEQYF
clone_size: few; j_call: TRBJ2-1; d_call: NA; v_call: TRBV5-1; cdr3_nt: TGCGCCAGCAGCTTGGGCGCAGGGAACTACAATGAGCAGTTCTTC; cdr3_aa: CASSLGAGNYNEQFF
clone_size: NA; j_call: TRBJ2-3; d_call: NA; v_call: TRBV6-5; cdr3_nt: TGTGCCAGCATTGGACTCAGGGGGGATACAGATACGCAGTATTTT; cdr3_aa: CASIGLRGDTDTQYF
clone_size: NA; j_call: TRBJ2-5; d_call: NA; v_call: TRBV7-8; cdr3_nt: TGTGCCAGCAGCCCGACAAGTGCAGTAGGCACCCAGTACTTC; cdr3_aa: CASSPTSAVGTQYF
clone_size: NA; j_call: TRBJ2-7; d_call: NA; v_call: TRBV29-1; cdr3_nt: TGCAGCGTTCGGACACCGAGCTCCTACGAGCAGTACTTC; cdr3_aa: CSVRTPSSYEQYF
clone_size: NA; j_call: TRBJ2-4; d_call: NA; v_call: TRBV30; cdr3_nt: TGTGCCTGGAGTGTACGGTGGCAGGAGGTAGCCAAAAACATTCAGTACTTC; cdr3_aa: CAWSVRWQEVAKNIQYF
clone_size: NA; j_call: TRBJ1-2; d_call: NA; v_call: TRBV9; cdr3_nt: TGTGCCAGCAGTCACAGTAGGGGACATTCTAACTATGGCTACACCTTC; cdr3_aa: CASSHSRGHSNYGYTF
clone_size: NA; j_call: TRBJ2-2; d_call: TRBD1; v_call: TRBV19; cdr3_nt: TGTGCCAGTGGAGAGACAGGGGGCACCGGGGAGCTGTTTTTT; cdr3_aa: CASGETGGTGELFF
clone_size: NA; j_call: TRBJ1-5; d_call: TRBD1; v_call: TRBV6-6; cdr3_nt: TGTGCCAGCGCAATACAGGGGAGTAGCAATCAGCCCCAGCATTTT; cdr3_aa: CASAIQGSSNQPQHF
clone_size: NA; j_call: TRBJ1-1; d_call: TRBD1; v_call: TRBV5-1; cdr3_nt: TGCGCCAGCAGCGGGGGACAGGGCCCACCTGAAGCTTTCTTT; cdr3_aa: CASSGGQGPPEAFF
clone_size: NA; j_call: TRBJ1-5; d_call: NA; v_call: TRBV7-2; cdr3_nt: TGTGCCAGCAGCTTTACCAGGGGATATCAGCCCCAGCATTTT; cdr3_aa: CASSFTRGYQPQHF
clone_size: NA; j_call: TRBJ2-1; d_call: NA; v_call: TRBV5-1; cdr3_nt: TGCGCCAGCAGCCTCGGCCAACTAGTAGGAGTTGAGCAGTTCTTC; cdr3_aa: CASSLGQLVGVEQFF
clone_size: NA; j_call: TRBJ2-3; d_call: NA; v_call: TRBV7-2; cdr3_nt: TGTGCCAGCAGCTTAGACGGCGGTAGCACAGATACGCAGTATTTT; cdr3_aa: CASSLDGGSTDTQYF